Listed below are T cell receptor beta chains from one sample, sequenced in a study of OX40 agonist ivuxolimab in advanced cancers. Only in-frame clones appear in the TCRdb table, and some are missing; sequencing was by immunoSEQ multiplex PCR. The sample lists 80,000 to 95,000 clones, about 89% occurring once. The sequenced sample was CD4+ or CD8+ T cells sorted from blood, obtained in a trial of the OX40 agonist ivuxolimab. These receptors all come from an adult with an advanced solid tumor such as melanoma, head and neck, liver or kidney cancer. The CDR3 runs from the conserved cysteine through the conserved F or W. The order of the fields is J gene, CDR3 length, V gene, CDR3 protein.

>TRBJ1-2|13|TRBV10-2
CASSDRRLYGYTF
>TRBJ2-7|13|TRBV2
CASSEAWEQGQYF
>TRBJ2-7|13|TRBV2
CASSDGGPYEQYF
>TRBJ2-7|16|TRBV19
CASSPALGTSLYEQYF
>TRBJ1-2|15|TRBV6-1
CASSRALLVWRGYTF
>TRBJ2-7|14|TRBV6-5
CASSYSGTGYEQYF
>TRBJ1-1|13|TRBV7-6
CASSLHLNTEAFF
>TRBJ2-5|11|TRBV7-9
CASSFDETQYF
>TRBJ1-5|12|TRBV6-5
CASGDSNQPQHF
>TRBJ2-3|13|TRBV5-4
CASRPGLADTQYF
>TRBJ2-1|13|TRBV13
CASSPPGAHEQFF
>TRBJ2-5|15|TRBV7-9
CASSLGIPGRETQYF
>TRBJ1-5|15|TRBV7-2
CASSQEGTGGQPQHF
>TRBJ2-3|13|TRBV5-1
CASSFEGTDTQYF
>TRBJ2-7|15|TRBV5-1
CASSPELAESYEQYF